Sequencing of this T cell receptor beta chain was carried out in a study of post-analysis software for immune sequencing data (dated by TCRdb to the mid-2010s). Some background on the complete study: Recorded disease courses included relapsing-remitting, secondary progressive and progressive-relapsing multiple sclerosis, with some patients lacking subtype annotation. Patient repertoires were compared against 10 to 12 previously published healthy control repertoires from donors aged roughly 6 to 28 years. A subset of samples was prepared in parallel using single-end sample barcoding, then pooled and co-amplified after Illumina adapter ligation. Study-wide findings and limitations: Several TRBV segments, including TRBV5-6, TRBV5-1 and TRBV20-1, were significantly more frequent in patients than controls. The control group was slightly older than the multiple sclerosis patient group. Strong co-clustering of samples prepared in the same batch was shown by direct clustering with F measure, prompting a batch-effect correction. Normalized Chao1 diversity was significantly lower in multiple sclerosis patients than controls, suggesting substantial peripheral T-cell clonal expansion.

As concerns this clonotype: Which antigen it targets is not known. No much larger clone is present one base from it, and per-base qualities are unavailable.

The CDR3 measures 14 amino acids from cysteine to phenylalanine. The CDR3 DNA has 42 bases and is translated from base 1. Trimming removed 0 bases from V and 7 bases from J; the gene matches leave 7 bases unexplained. Taken from the germline V gene (reference sequence), the CDR1 and CDR2 loops are DFQATT and SNEGSKA. To demonstrate the VDJtools post-analysis software, TCR beta repertoires were profiled from the peripheral blood of more than ten young patients with multiple sclerosis. The multiple sclerosis patients were children and adolescents between about 6 and 16 years of age. Library creation used PCR. Sequencer: Illumina HiSeq 2500. To reduce PCR and sequencing biases, unique molecular identifiers were incorporated into the TCR beta cDNA libraries. Around 500,000 cDNA molecules were obtained for every 1 to 10 million input T cells, so each molecule roughly corresponded to one T cell. The patient libraries were prepared and sequenced using the same protocol as the earlier healthy control dataset. Samples belonging to the same batch were prepared together, multiplexed and sequenced on a shared HiSeq lane. Turning to the authors' computational methods: Raw barcoded reads were processed with MIGEC, and single-read molecular identifier groups were discarded before consensus assembly and CDR3 extraction. VDJtools was used for post-analysis of the clonotype tables, and diversity was normalized by down-sampling every dataset to the size of the smallest sample. Repertoire overlap clustering matched CDR3 amino acid but not nucleotide sequences to correct batch-related cross-sample contamination. Using fastp trimming at Q25 and MiXCR clonotype assembly, TCRdb reanalyzed the public sequencing data and kept in-frame beta chains. Each entry is one CDR3 protein sequence, shown with its most common DNA and genes. Here the V and J calls rest on TCRdb's processing, not on the authors' analysis. The sample profile shows hundreds of thousands of distinct CDR3 sequences; roughly three fifths of them were found once. The ten largest clones take up 10% to 12% of the sample.

This TCR derives from a girl under 10 years old with multiple sclerosis. Sequencing was performed on blood. The chain uses TRBV20-1 and TRBJ1-2; the central 8 bases match TRBD1. CDR3 loop: CSAREDREIGGYTF. The nucleotides are TGCAGTGCTAGAGAGGACAGGGAAATAGGTGGCTACACCTTC.